This T cell receptor beta chain was profiled in a study of CD8 T cell repertoires and HIV-1 epitope variants. Study at large: T cells were stimulated with Twenty-five Gag and Nef peptides separately. Controls were a CMV, EBV and flu peptide pool, Ebola AY9 negative control, and no-peptide well. An uncultured baseline aliquot held 1M T cells.

As for this clone: The antigen is unknown.

Some clones are missing from TCRdb's copy, which holds only in-frame ones; the method was immunoSEQ multiplex PCR. The repertoire includes roughly 4,800 clones, less than 65% of them detected once, and roughly 37% sits in the top ten. Study-wide findings and caveats: Most of the nine antigen-specific clonotypes appeared cross-reactive to autologous or escape variants.

This CDR3 has 17 amino acids. Germline-derived CDR1 and CDR2 are MNHNS and SASEGT. V lost 2 bases, J lost 1 base, and 17 bases lay in between. The sequence derives from a male donor with HIV. Source material: cultured CD8+ T cells derived from PBMCs. This chain links TRBV6-1 with TRBJ1-1, with D uncertain. In nucleotides, the CDR3 is TGTGCCAGCAGTGAAAGTTTGAGACATTGGAGGAACACTGAAGCTTTCTTT. It is translated as CASSESLRHWRNTEAFF.